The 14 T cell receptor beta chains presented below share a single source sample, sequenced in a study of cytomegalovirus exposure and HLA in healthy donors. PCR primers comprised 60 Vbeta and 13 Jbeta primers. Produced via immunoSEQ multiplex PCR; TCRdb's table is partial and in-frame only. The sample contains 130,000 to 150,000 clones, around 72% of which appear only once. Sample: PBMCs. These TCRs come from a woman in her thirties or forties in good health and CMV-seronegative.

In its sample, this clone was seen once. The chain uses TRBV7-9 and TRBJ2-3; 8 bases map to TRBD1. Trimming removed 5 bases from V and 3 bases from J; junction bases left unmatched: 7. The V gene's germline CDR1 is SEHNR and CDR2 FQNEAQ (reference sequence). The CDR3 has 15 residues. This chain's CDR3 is CASSETGGRTDTQYF. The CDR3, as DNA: TGTGCCAGCAGCGAAACAGGGGGGAGGACAGATACGCAGTATTTT.

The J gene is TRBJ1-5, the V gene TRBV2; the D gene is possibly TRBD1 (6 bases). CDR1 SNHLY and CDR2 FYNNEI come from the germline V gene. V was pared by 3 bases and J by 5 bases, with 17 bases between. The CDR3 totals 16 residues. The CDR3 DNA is TGTGCCAGCAGTGAGGACCGGGACAAACTTGATCAGCCCCAGCATTTT. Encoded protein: CASSEDRDKLDQPQHF.

Written as DNA, the CDR3 is TGCGCCAGCAGCAAGGAACAGGGCGCCACCCAGTTGGCCCAGTACTTC. Translation gives CASSKEQGATQLAQYF. This chain uses TRBV5-1 with TRBJ2-5; weak D call: TRBD1 (6 bases). V was shortened by 4 bases and J by 9 bases, with 25 bases between the two germline ends. This CDR3 region has 16 residues. Germline V lookup: CDR1 SGHRS, CDR2 YFSETQ.

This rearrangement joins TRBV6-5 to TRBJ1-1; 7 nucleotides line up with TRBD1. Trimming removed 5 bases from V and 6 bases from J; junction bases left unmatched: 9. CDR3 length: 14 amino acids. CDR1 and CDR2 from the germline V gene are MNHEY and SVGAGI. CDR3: CASSAAQGIPEAFF. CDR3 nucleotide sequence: TGTGCCAGCAGTGCCGCACAGGGGATACCTGAAGCTTTCTTT.

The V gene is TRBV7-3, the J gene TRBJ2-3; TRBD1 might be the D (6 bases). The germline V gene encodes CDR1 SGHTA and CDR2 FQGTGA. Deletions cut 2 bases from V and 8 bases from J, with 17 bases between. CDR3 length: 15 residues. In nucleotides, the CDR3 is TGTGCCAGCAGCTTACAGGGGCCGTCGGCAGGTACGCAGTATTTT. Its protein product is CASSLQGPSAGTQYF.

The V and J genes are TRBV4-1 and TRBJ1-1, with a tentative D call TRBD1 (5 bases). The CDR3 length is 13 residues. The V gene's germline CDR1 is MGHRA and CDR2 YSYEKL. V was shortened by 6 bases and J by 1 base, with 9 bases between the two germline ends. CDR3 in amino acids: CASRGLENTEAFF. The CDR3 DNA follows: TGCGCCAGCAGGGGGCTTGAGAACACTGAAGCTTTCTTT.

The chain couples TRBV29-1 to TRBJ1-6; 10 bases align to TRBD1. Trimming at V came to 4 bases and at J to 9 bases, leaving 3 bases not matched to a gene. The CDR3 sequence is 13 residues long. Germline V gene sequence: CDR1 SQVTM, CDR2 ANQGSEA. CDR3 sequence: CSVAWDRGSPLHF. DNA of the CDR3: TGCAGCGTTGCATGGGACAGGGGTTCACCCCTCCACTTT.

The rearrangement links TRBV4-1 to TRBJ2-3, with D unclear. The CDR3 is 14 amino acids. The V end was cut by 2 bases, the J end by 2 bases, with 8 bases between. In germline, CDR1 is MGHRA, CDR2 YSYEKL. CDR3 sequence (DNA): TGCGCCAGCAGCCAACGCGGAGACACAGATACGCAGTATTTT. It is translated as CASSQRGDTDTQYF.

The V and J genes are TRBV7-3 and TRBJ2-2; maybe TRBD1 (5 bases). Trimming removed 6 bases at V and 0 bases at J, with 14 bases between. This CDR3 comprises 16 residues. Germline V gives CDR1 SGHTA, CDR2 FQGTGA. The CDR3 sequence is CASSHGWGANTGELFF. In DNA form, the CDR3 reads TGTGCCAGCAGTCATGGCTGGGGCGCGAACACCGGGGAGCTGTTTTTT. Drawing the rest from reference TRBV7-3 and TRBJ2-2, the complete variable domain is GAGVSQTPSNKVTEKGKYVELRCDPISGHTALYWYRQSLGQGPEFLIYFQGTGAADDSGLPNDRFFAVRPEGSVSTLKIQRTERGDSAVYLCASSHGWGANTGELFFGEGSRLTVL.

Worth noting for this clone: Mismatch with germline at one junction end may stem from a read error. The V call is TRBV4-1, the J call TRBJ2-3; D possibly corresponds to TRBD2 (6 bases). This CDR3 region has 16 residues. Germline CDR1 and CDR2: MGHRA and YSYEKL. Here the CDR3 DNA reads TGCGCCAGCAGCCAAGATACGGGACTCTCCACAAATACGCAGTATTTT. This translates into CASSQDTGLSTNTQYF.

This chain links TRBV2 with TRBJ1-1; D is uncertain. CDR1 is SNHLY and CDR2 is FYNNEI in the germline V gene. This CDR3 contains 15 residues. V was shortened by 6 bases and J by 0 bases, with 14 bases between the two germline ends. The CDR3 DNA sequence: TGTGCCAGCAGCCTCAGGTTATCCATGAACACTGAAGCTTTCTTT. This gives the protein CASSLRLSMNTEAFF.

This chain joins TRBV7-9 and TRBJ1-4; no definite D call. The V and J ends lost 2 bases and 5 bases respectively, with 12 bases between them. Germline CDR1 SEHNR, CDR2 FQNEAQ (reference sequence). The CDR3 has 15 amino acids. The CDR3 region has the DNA TGTGCCAGCAGCTTAATGAGACGGGAGAATGAAAAACTGTTTTTT. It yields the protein CASSLMRRENEKLFF.

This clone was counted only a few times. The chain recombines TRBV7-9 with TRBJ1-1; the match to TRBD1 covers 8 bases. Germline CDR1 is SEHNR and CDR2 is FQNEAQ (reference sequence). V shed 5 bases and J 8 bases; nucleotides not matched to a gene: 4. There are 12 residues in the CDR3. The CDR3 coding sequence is TGTGCCAGCAGCGTCCGGGACAGGGAAGCTTTCTTT. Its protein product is CASSVRDREAFF.

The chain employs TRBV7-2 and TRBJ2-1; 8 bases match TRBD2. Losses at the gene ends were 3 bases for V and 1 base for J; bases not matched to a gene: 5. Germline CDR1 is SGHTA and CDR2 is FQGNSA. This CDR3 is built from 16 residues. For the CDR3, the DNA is TGTGCCAGCAGCTTTAGCCGGGGGGGGTCCTACAATGAGCAGTTCTTC. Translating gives CASSFSRGGSYNEQFF.